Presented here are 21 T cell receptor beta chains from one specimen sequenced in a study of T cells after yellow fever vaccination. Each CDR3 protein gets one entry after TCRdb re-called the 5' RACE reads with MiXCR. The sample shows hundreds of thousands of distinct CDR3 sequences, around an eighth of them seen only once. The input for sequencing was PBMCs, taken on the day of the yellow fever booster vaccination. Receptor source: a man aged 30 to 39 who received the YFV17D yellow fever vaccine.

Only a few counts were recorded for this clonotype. The CDR3 nucleotides read TGTGCCATCAGTGAGAGCGGGAGTTACGACAATGAGCAGTTCTTC. Translated: CAISESGSYDNEQFF. The chain links TRBV10-3 to TRBJ2-1; 8 bases align to TRBD2. Germline lookup yields CDR1 ENHRY and CDR2 SYGVKD. CDR3 length: 15 residues. The J segment lost 5 bases and the V segment lost 2 bases, leaving 5 bases of the junction unmatched.

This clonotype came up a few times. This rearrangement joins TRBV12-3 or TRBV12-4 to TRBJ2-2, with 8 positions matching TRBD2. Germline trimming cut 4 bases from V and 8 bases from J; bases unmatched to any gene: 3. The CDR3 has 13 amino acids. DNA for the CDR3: TGTGCCAGCAGTTCGGGGGGGAGGGGGGAGCTGTTTTTT. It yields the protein CASSSGGRGELFF.

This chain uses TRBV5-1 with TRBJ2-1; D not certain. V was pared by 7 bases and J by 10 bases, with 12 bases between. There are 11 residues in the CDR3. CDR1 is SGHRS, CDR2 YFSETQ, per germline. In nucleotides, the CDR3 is TGCGCCAGCCGGAAAGAGGACGAGCAGTTCTTC. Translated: CASRKEDEQFF.

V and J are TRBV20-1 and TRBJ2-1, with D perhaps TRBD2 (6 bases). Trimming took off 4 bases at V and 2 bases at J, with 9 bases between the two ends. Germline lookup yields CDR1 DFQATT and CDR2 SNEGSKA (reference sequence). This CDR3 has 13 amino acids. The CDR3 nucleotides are TGCAGTGCTACCGGAGGGGCCTACAATGAGCAGTTCTTC. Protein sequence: CSATGGAYNEQFF.

The CDR3 sequence: CASAGTSKDEQFF. For the CDR3, the DNA is TGTGCCAGCGCCGGGACTAGTAAAGATGAGCAGTTCTTC. The rearrangement uses TRBV18 and TRBJ2-1; 8 bases align to TRBD2. Trimming cost V 8 bases and J 8 bases; bases outside gene matches: 8. Germline V gene lookup returns CDR1 KGHSH and CDR2 LQKENI. The length of the CDR3 is 13 residues.

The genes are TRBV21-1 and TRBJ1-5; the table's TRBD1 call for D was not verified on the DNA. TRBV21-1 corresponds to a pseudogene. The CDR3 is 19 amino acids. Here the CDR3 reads CASSNRDRGPQYSNQPQHF. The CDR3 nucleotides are TGTGCCAGCAGCAACCGGGACAGGGGTCCTCAATATAGCAATCAGCCCCAGCATTTT.

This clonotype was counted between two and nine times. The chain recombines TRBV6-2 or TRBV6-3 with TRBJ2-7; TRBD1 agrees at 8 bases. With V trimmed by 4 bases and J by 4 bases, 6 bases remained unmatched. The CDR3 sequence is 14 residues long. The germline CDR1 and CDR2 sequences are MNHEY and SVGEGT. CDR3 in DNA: TGTGCCAGCAGTTCGTGGCAGGGGGCTTACGAGCAGTACTTC. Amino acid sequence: CASSSWQGAYEQYF.

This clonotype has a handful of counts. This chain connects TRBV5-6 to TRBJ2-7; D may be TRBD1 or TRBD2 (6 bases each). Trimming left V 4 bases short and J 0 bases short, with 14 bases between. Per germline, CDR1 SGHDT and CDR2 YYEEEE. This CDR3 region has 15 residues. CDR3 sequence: CASSPGAGISYEQYF. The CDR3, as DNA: TGTGCCAGCAGCCCGGGGGCTGGGATCTCCTACGAGCAGTACTTC.

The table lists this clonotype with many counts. The CDR3 DNA is TGCGCCAGCAGAACTAGCGGGAGCTCCTACAATGAGCAGTTCTTC. Its translation: CASRTSGSSYNEQFF. The chain uses TRBV5-1 and TRBJ2-1; 11 nucleotides agree with TRBD2. Germline values: CDR1 SGHRS, CDR2 YFSETQ. This CDR3 spans 15 amino acids. V lost 5 bases to trimming and J lost 0 bases; unmatched junction nucleotides: 1.

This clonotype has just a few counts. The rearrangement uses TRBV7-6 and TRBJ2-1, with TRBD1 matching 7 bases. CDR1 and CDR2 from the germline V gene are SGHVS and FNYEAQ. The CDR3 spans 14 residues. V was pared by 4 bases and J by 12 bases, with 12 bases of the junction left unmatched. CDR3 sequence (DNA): TGTGCCAGCAGCTCCCCGGGACAGACAGTTTGGCAGTTCTTC. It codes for CASSSPGQTVWQFF.

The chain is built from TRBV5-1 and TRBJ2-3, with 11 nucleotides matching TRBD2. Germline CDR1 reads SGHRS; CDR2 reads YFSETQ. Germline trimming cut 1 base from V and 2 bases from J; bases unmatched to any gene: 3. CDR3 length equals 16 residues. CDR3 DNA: TGCGCCAGCAGCTTGCCTAGCGGGGGGTACACAGATACGCAGTATTTT. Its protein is CASSLPSGGYTDTQYF. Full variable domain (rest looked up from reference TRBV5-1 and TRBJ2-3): KAGVTQTPRYLIKTRGQQVTLSCSPISGHRSVSWYQQTPGQGLQFLFEYFSETQRNKGNFPGRFSGRQFSNSRSEMNVSTLELGDSALYLCASSLPSGGYTDTQYFGPGTRLTVL.

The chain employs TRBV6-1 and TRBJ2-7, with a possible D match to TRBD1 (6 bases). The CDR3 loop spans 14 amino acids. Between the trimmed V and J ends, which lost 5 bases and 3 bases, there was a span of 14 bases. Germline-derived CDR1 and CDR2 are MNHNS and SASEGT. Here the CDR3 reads CASSRDTVVYEQYF. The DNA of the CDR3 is TGTGCCAGCAGTCGGGACACCGTGGTCTACGAGCAGTACTTC.

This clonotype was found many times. This CDR3 is CASSPINSPLHF. CDR3 nucleotide sequence: TGTGCCAGCAGCCCCATTAATTCACCCCTCCACTTT. The chain joins TRBV7-9 to TRBJ1-6; D unresolved. V was shortened by 5 bases and J by 6 bases, with 5 bases between the two germline ends. The CDR3 is 12 amino acids. Germline loops: CDR1 SEHNR, CDR2 FQNEAQ (reference sequence).

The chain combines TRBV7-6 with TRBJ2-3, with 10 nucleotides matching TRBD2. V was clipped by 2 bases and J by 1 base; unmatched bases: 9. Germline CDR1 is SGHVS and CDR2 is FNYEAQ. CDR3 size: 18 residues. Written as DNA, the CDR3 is TGTGCCAGCAGCTTAACCGAAGCGGGAGGGCCGGGCACAGATACGCAGTATTTT. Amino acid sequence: CASSLTEAGGPGTDTQYF. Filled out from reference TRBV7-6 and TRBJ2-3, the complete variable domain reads GAGVSQSPRYKVTKRGQDVALRCDPISGHVSLYWYRQALGQGPEFLTYFNYEAQQDKSGLPNDRFSAERPEGSISTLTIQRTEQRDSAMYRCASSLTEAGGPGTDTQYFGPGTRLTVL.

In nucleotides, the CDR3 is TGTGCCAGCAGCTTGGGGCCGGGACTGGTGTCGAGTGAGCAGTTCTTC. Translation gives CASSLGPGLVSSEQFF. The chain recombines TRBV5-4 with TRBJ2-1, with D possibly TRBD2 on 6 matching bases. This CDR3 is built from 16 residues. Germline CDR1 reads SGHNT; CDR2 reads YYREEE (reference sequence). Deletions cut 0 bases from V and 9 bases from J, with 19 bases between. Drawing the rest from reference TRBV5-4 and TRBJ2-1, the complete variable domain is ETGVTQSPTHLIKTRGQQVTLRCSSQSGHNTVSWYQQALGQGPQFIFQYYREEENGRGNFPPRFSGLQFPNYSSELNVNALELDDSALYLCASSLGPGLVSSEQFFGPGTRLTVL.

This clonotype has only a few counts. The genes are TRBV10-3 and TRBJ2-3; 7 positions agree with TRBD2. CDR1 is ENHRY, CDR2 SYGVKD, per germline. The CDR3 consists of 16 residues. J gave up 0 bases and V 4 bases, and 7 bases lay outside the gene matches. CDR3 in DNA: TGTGCCATCAGTGGCCCCACTAGCGACAGCACAGATACGCAGTATTTT. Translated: CAISGPTSDSTDTQYF.

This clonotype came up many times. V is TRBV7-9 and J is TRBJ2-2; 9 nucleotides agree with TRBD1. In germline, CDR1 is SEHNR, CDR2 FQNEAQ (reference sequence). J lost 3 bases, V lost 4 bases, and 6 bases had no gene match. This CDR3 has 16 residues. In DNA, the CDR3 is TGTGCCAGCAGCTCCACCCGACAGGGGGACACCGGGGAGCTGTTTTTT. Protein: CASSSTRQGDTGELFF.

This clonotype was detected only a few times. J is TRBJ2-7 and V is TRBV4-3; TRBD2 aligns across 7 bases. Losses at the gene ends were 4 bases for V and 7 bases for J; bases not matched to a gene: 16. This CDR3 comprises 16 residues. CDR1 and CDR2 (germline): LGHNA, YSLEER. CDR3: CASSPVRSRTRTEQYF. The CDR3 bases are TGCGCCAGCAGCCCTGTCCGATCCCGGACTAGAACAGAGCAGTACTTC.

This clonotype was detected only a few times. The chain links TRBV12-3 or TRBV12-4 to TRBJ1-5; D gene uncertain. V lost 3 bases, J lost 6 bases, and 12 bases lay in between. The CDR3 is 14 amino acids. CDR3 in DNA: TGTGCCAGCAGTTTCGGAATGGGAGGTCAGCCCCAGCATTTT. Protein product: CASSFGMGGQPQHF.

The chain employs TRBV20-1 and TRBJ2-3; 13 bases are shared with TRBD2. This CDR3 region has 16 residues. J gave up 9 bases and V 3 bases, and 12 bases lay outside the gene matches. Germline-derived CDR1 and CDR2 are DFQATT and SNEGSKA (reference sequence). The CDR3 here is CSARVESGLAGRTQYF. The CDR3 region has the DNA TGCAGTGCTAGGGTTGAATCGGGACTAGCGGGACGCACGCAGTATTTT.

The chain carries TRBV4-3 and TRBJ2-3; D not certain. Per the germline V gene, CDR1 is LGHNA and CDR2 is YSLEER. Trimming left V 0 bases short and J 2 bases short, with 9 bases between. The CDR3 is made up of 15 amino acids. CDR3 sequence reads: CASSQEATSTDTQYF. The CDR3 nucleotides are TGCGCCAGCAGCCAAGAAGCGACGTCCACAGATACGCAGTATTTT.